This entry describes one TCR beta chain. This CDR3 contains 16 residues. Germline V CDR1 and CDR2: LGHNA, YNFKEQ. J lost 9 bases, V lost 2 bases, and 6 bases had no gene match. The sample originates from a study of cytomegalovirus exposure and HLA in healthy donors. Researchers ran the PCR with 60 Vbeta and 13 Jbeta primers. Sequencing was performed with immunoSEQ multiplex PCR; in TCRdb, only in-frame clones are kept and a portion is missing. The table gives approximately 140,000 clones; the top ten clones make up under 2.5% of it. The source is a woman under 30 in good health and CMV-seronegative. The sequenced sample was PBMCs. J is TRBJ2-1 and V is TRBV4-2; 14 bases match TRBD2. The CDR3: CASSQIGTSGSGEQFF. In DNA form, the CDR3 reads TGTGCCAGCAGCCAAATCGGGACTAGCGGGAGTGGTGAGCAGTTCTTC.